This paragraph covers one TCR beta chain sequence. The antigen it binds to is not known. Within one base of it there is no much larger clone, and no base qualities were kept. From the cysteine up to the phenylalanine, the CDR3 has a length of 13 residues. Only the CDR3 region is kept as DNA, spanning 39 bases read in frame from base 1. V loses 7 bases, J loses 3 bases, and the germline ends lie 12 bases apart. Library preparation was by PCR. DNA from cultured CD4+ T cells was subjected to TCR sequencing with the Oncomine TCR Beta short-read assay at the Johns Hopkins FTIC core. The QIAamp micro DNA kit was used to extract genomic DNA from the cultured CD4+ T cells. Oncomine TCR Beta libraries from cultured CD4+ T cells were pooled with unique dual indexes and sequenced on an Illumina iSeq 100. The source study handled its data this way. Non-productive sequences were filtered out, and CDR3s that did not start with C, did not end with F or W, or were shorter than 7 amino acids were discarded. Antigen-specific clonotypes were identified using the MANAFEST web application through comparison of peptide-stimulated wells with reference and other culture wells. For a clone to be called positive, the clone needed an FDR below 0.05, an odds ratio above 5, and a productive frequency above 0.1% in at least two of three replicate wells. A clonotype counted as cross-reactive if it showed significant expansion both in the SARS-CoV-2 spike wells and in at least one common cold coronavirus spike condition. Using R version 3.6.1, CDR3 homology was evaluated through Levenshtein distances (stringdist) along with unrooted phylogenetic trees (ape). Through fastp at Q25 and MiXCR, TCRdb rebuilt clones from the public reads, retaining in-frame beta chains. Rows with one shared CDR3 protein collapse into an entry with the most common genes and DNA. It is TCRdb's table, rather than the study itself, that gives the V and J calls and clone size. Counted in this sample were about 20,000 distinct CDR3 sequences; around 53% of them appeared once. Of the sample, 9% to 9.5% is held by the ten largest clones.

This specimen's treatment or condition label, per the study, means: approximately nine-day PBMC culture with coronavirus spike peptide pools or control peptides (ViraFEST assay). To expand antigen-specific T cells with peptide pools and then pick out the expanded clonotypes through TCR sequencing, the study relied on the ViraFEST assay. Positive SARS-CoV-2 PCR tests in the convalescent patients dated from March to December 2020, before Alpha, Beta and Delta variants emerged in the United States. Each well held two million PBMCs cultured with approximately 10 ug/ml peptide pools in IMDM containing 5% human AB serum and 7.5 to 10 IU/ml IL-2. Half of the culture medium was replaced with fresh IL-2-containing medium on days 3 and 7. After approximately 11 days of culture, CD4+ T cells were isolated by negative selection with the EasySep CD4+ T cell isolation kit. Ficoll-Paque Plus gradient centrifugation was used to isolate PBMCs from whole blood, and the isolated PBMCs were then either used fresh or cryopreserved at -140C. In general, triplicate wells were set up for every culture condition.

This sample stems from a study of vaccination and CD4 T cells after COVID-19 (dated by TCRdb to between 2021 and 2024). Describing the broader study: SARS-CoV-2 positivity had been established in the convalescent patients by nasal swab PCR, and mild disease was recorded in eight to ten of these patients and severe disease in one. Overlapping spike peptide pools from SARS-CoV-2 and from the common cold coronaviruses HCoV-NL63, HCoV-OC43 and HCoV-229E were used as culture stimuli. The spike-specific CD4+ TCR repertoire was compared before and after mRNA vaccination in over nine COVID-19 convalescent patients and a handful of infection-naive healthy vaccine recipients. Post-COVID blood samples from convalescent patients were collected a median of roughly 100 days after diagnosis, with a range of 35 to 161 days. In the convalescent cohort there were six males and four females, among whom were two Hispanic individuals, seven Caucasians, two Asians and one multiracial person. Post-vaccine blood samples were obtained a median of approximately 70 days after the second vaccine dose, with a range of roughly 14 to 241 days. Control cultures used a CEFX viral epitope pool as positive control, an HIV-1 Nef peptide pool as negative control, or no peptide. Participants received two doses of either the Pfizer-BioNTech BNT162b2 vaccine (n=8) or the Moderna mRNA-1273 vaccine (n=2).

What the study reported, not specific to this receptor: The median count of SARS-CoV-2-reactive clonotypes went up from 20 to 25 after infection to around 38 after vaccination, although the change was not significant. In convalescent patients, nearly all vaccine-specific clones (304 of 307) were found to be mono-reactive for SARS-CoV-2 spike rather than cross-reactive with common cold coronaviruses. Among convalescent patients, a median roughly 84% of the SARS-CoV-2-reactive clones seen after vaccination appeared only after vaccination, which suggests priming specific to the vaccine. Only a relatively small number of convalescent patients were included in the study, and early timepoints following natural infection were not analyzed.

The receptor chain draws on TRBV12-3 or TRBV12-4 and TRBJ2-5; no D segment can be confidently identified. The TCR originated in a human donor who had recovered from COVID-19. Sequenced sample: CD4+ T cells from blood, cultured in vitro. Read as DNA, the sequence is TGTGCCAGCACCCCGGCGCCTGAAGAGACCCAGTACTTC. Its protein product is CASTPAPEETQYF.